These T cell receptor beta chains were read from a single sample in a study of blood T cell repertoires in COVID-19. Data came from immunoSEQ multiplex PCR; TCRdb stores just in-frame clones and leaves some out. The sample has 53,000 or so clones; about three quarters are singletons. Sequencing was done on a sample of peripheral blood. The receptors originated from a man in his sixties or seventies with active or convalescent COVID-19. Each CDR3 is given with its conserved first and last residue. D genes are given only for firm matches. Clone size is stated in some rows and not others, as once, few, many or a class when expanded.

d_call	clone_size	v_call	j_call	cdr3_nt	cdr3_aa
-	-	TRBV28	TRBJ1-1	TGTGCCAGCAGTTCTTTACTCTTGGGGCCCGGGAGGACTGAAGCTTTCTTT	CASSSLLLGPGRTEAFF
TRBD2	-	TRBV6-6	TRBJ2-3	TGTGCCAGCAGTTACTCCAGCGGGGGCACAGATACGCAGTATTTT	CASSYSSGGTDTQYF
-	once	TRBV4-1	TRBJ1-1	TGCGCCAGTAAAGCAGGCGTCGACACTGAAGCTTTCTTT	CASKAGVDTEAFF
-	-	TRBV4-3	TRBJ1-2	TGCGCCAGCAGCCAAGATTCTATCAACAGAAACTATGGCTACACCTTC	CASSQDSINRNYGYTF
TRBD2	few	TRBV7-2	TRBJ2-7	TGTGCCAGCAGCTTAGGGACTAGCGGGATTTTCTACGAGCAGTACTTC	CASSLGTSGIFYEQYF
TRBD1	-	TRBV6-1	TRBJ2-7	TGTGCCAGCAGTTCAGACAGGGCCTCCTACGAGCAGTACTTC	CASSSDRASYEQYF
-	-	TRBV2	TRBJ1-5	TGTGCCAGCAGTGAATCCAGGTATCGCAATCAGCCCCAGCATTTT	CASSESRYRNQPQHF
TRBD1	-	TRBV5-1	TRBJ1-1	TGCGCCAGCAGCGCGGGACAGGGTGGAAACACTGAAGCTTTCTTT	CASSAGQGGNTEAFF
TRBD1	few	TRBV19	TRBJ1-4	TGTGCCAGTAGTCGACAGGGTGATAATGAAAAACTGTTTTTT	CASSRQGDNEKLFF
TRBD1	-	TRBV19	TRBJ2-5	TGTGCCAGTAGTTATTGGACAGGGGTGGGAGAGACCCAGTACTTC	CASSYWTGVGETQYF
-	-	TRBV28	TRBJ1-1	TGTGCCAGCAGTTTACGCAGGGAGAACACTGAAGCTTTCTTT	CASSLRRENTEAFF
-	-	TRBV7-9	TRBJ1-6	TGTGCCAGCAGCCTTTCGGGGACTGCTGAATCCTCACCCCTCCACTTT	CASSLSGTAESSPLHF
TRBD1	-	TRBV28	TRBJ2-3	TGTGCCAGCAGTCCTTACCGGGACAGGGACTTCACAGATACGCAGTATTTT	CASSPYRDRDFTDTQYF
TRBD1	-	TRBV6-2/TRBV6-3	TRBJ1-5	TGTGCCAGCAGTCGACAGGGAAATCAGCCCCAGCATTTT	CASSRQGNQPQHF